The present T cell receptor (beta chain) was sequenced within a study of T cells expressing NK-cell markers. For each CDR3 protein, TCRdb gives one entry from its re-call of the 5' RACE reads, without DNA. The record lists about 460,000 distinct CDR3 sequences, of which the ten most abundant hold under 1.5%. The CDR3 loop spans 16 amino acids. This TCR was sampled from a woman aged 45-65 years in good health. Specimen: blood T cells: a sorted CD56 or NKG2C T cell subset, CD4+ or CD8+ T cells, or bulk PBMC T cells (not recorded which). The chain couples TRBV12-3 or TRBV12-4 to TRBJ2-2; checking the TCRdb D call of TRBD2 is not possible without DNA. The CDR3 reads CASTARPSGPTGELFF.